This T cell receptor (beta chain) was identified in a study of blood T cell repertoires in COVID-19. Study overall: Acute and convalescent COVID-19 specimens originated in the United States, Italy and Spain. T cells, B-cell-depleted T cells, or PBMCs supplied cDNA or gDNA.

V lost 5 bases to trimming and J lost 5 bases, with 15 bases between them. Per the germline V gene, CDR1 is SNHLY and CDR2 is FYNNEI. This CDR3 has 15 amino acids. In the source study's methods: Quantification of nucleated cells was approximated via reference gene primer amplification. Sequenced by immunoSEQ multiplex PCR; TCRdb stores in-frame clones only, minus some. V and J calls and clone size are given by that table; D and trimming were obtained from the DNA. In the table there are about 52,000 clones, around 81% of which are singletons. This clone was picked up one time. The sequence derives from a man between 65 and 80 years old with active COVID-19. The chain uses TRBV2 and TRBJ2-2, with D possibly matching TRBD1 (6 bases). The sample was peripheral blood. In DNA form, the CDR3 reads TGTGCCAGCAGTAGAAGAGGGGGTGGAACCGGGGAGCTGTTTTTT. Its protein product is CASSRRGGGTGELFF.